One and the same sample provided the 17 T cell receptor beta chains below, sequenced in a study of blood T cells in healthy people across ages. A second about 7 to 11 cycle PCR used barcoded and J-beta primers. TCRdb re-analysed the 5' RACE reads in MiXCR, keeping a single row per CDR3 protein. The data show approximately 1.5 million distinct CDR3 sequences, roughly two fifths seen once. The sequencing input was blood. These TCRs come from a woman aged 18-30 years in good health.

The chain carries TRBV6-5 and TRBJ2-2, with D tentatively TRBD2 (6 bases). The CDR3 length is 12 residues. V lost 9 bases and J lost 7, with 12 bases in between. The germline V gene has CDR1 MNHEY and CDR2 SVGAGI. The CDR3 DNA reads TGTGCCAGAAAAAAGGGACTCGGGGAGCTGTTTTTT. This translates into CARKKGLGELFF.

The rearrangement uses TRBV13 and TRBJ2-5; possible D gene TRBD1, 6 bases. Germline CDR1 and CDR2: PRHDT and FYEKMQ (reference sequence). Trimming took 1 base from V and 6 from J, leaving 12 bases between them. There are 14 residues in the CDR3. DNA of the CDR3: TGTGCCAGCAGCTTAGAGGGGGACGGCCAGACCCAGTACTTC. Its protein is CASSLEGDGQTQYF.

J is TRBJ2-3 and V is TRBV3-1; weak D call: TRBD2 (5 bases). Germline V gene sequence: CDR1 LGHDT, CDR2 YNNKEL (reference sequence). This CDR3 has 17 amino acids. Trimming removed 3 bases from V and 0 bases from J, with 16 bases in between. The CDR3 loop reads CASSQPQPRTSTDTQYF. CDR3 in DNA: TGTGCCAGCAGCCAGCCTCAGCCGCGGACTAGCACAGATACGCAGTATTTT.

The V gene is TRBV21-1, the J gene TRBJ1-2; the table gives TRBD1 as D, unverified against the DNA. TRBV21-1 is labeled a pseudogene. This CDR3 is 15 amino acids long. The CDR3 sequence: CASSPPGVSNYGYTF. Written as DNA, the CDR3 is TGTGCCAGCAGCCCCCCGGGGGTCTCTAACTATGGCTACACCTTC.

The rearrangement joins TRBV12-3 or TRBV12-4 to TRBJ2-1, with D perhaps TRBD1 (6 bases). V was clipped by 2 bases and J by 2 bases, with 16 bases between them. CDR3 length equals 17 residues. CDR3 DNA: TGTGCCAGCAGTTTAATTAATCTGGACAGTACCTACAATGAGCAGTTCTTC. Translated: CASSLINLDSTYNEQFF.

This sequence joins TRBV6-2 or TRBV6-3 and TRBJ1-5; D call uncertain. The CDR3 has 13 residues. V gave up 8 bases and J gave up 2 bases, with 10 bases separating them. Germline loops: CDR1 MNHEY, CDR2 SVGEGT. The CDR3 protein is CASQFVGNQPQHF. The CDR3 DNA is TGTGCCAGCCAATTTGTGGGCAATCAGCCCCAGCATTTT.

The chain joins TRBV27 to TRBJ1-5, with a weak D call TRBD1 (5 bases). Trimming pared 5 bases from V and 5 bases from J, leaving 10 bases between. Germline CDR1 MNHEY, CDR2 SMNVEV (reference sequence). The CDR3 loop spans 13 amino acids. CDR3 bases: TGTGCCAGCAGTACGTCAGGGCATCAGCCCCAGCATTTT. It encodes CASSTSGHQPQHF.

The chain carries TRBV11-2 and TRBJ2-1, with 7 bases matching TRBD2. The CDR3 runs 20 residues. The germline V gene encodes CDR1 SGHAT and CDR2 FQNNGV. Germline trimming cut 0 bases from V and 6 bases from J; bases unmatched to any gene: 20. Here the CDR3 DNA reads TGTGCCAGCAGCTTAGAACTCGGTCTAGCGGACCCCCCTCCCACCAATGAGCAGTTCTTC. Protein sequence: CASSLELGLADPPPTNEQFF.

There are a few counts of this clonotype. The V and J genes are TRBV20-1 and TRBJ2-1; 9 bases fit TRBD2. The CDR3 totals 14 residues. J gave up 4 bases and V 3 bases, and 4 bases lay outside the gene matches. Germline V gene data show CDR1 as DFQATT and CDR2 as SNEGSKA (reference sequence). CDR3 region: CSASPGLAYNEQFF. As DNA, the CDR3 is TGCAGTGCTAGTCCGGGACTAGCTTACAATGAGCAGTTCTTC.

V usage is TRBV28 and J usage is TRBJ1-5, with D tentatively TRBD1 (6 bases). The CDR3 extends over 16 amino acids. Germline V gives CDR1 MDHEN, CDR2 SYDVKM. The V gene lost 3 bases and the J gene lost 3 bases, with 15 bases spanning the gap. The DNA for the CDR3 is TGTGCCAGCAGTTTTTATAGGGGGAAGGACAATCAGCCCCAGCATTTT. As protein: CASSFYRGKDNQPQHF. Full variable domain (rest looked up from reference TRBV28 and TRBJ1-5): DVKVTQSSRYLVKRTGEKVFLECVQDMDHENMFWYRQDPGLGLRLIYFSYDVKMKEKGDIPEGYSVSREKKERFSLILESASTNQTSMYLCASSFYRGKDNQPQHFGDGTRLSIL.

This chain links TRBV10-3 with TRBJ1-2; 9 positions agree with TRBD1. Germline CDR1 ENHRY, CDR2 SYGVKD. V gave up 3 bases and J gave up 4 bases; unmatched junction bases: 15. There are 18 residues in the CDR3. The CDR3 loop reads CAISEQGALFPFSYGYTF. The CDR3 nucleotides read TGTGCCATCAGTGAACAGGGGGCCCTCTTTCCTTTTAGCTATGGCTACACCTTC.

In DNA, the CDR3 is TGTGCCAGCAGCCCTGACCTGAAGGCAATAAATCAGCCCCAGCATTTT. Translating it yields CASSPDLKAINQPQHF. The V gene is TRBV7-2, the J gene TRBJ1-5; the D is unclear. V lost 5 bases, J lost 4 bases, and 18 bases lay in between. This CDR3 region has 16 residues. Per germline, CDR1 SGHTA and CDR2 FQGNSA.

The rearrangement uses TRBV20-1 and TRBJ2-5; no firm D call. The V end lost 1 base, the J end lost 9 bases, and 15 bases lay between the germline ends. CDR1 and CDR2 (germline): DFQATT, SNEGSKA (reference sequence). The CDR3 sequence is 13 residues long. CDR3 coding DNA: TGCAGTGCTAGAGGCTCCCAAGTGCCGTCCCAGTACTTC. This encodes CSARGSQVPSQYF.

This clonotype turned up a few times. The chain recombines TRBV20-1 with TRBJ1-1, with a weak D call TRBD1 (5 bases). This CDR3 is built from 15 residues. V dropped 5 bases and J dropped 5 bases, with 21 bases sitting between them. The germline CDR1 and CDR2 sequences are DFQATT and SNEGSKA (reference sequence). CDR3 sequence: CSAPYPAGATTEAFF. CDR3 DNA sequence: TGCAGTGCTCCCTATCCCGCTGGGGCCACAACTGAAGCTTTCTTT.

CDR3 DNA: TGCAGTGCTAGGGGGGGTTACCGTAACACTGAAGCTTTCTTT. This sequence encodes CSARGGYRNTEAFF. The chain combines TRBV20-1 with TRBJ1-1; TRBD1 is a possible D gene (5 bases). Between the trimmed V and J ends, which lost 3 bases and 2 bases, there was a span of 13 bases. Germline V lookup: CDR1 DFQATT, CDR2 SNEGSKA (reference sequence). This CDR3 has 14 amino acids.

This clonotype has at least ten counts. This sequence joins TRBV7-2 and TRBJ1-5, with D hard to call. V gave up 4 bases and J gave up 0 bases, with 4 bases separating them. The length of the CDR3 is 13 residues. CDR1 and CDR2 (germline): SGHTA, FQGNSA. The CDR3, as DNA: TGTGCCAGCAGCTCCTATAGCAATCAGCCCCAGCATTTT. Translating it yields CASSSYSNQPQHF.

In regard to this clonotype: This may be a read error: a much more frequent sequence differs by one nucleotide. This chain connects TRBV5-1 to TRBJ2-1; 7 nucleotides agree with TRBD2. V trimming: 3 bases; J trimming: 0 bases; junction bases outside the gene matches: 3. The germline V gene encodes CDR1 SGHRS and CDR2 YFSETQ. The CDR3 consists of 15 residues. CDR3 in DNA: TGCGCCAGCAGCTGGGGAGGGTTCTCCTACAATGAGCAGTTCTTC. As protein: CASSWGGFSYNEQFF.